The source of this T cell receptor beta chain is a study of cytomegalovirus exposure and HLA in healthy donors. With respect to this clone: Its antigen is not identified.

The germline V gene has CDR1 SGDLS and CDR2 YYNGEE. Trimming removed 3 bases from V and 2 bases from J; junction bases left unmatched: 6. The CDR3 has 16 residues. General observations from the study: Sequencing likely caused a cluster of highly shared sequence variants.

The primer mix had 60 Vbeta and 13 Jbeta primers. The repertoire was sequenced with immunoSEQ multiplex PCR; TCRdb's copy has only in-frame clones and lacks some. The top ten hold 1.6% of the sample, which has approximately 210,000 clones, roughly 80% seen once. The source is a woman between 45 and 65 years old in good health and CMV-seronegative. Sequences were obtained from PBMCs. The rearrangement uses TRBV9 and TRBJ1-3; 9 positions agree with TRBD1. The CDR3 loop reads CASSGLGTGPGNTIYF. The CDR3 bases are TGTGCCAGCAGCGGATTAGGGACAGGGCCTGGAAACACCATATATTTT.